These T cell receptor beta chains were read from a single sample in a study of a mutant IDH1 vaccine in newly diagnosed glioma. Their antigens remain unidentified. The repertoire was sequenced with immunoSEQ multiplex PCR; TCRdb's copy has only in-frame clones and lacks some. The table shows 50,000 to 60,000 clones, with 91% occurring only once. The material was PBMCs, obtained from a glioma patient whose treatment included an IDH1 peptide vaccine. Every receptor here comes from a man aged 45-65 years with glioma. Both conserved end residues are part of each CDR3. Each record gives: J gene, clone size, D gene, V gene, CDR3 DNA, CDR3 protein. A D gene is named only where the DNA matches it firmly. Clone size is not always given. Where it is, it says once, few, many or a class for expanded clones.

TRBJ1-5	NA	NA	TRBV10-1	TGCGCCAGCAGTGCCAGGATAAATCAGCCCCAGCATTTT	CASSARINQPQHF
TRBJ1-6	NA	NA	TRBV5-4	TGTGCCAGCAGCTTGGACGGAGATAATTCACCCCTCCACTTT	CASSLDGDNSPLHF
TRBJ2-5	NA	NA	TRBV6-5	TGTGCCAGCAGTTACCGAGACAACAGGGTTGGGGAGACCCAGTACTTC	CASSYRDNRVGETQYF
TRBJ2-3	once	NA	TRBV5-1	TGCGCCAGCAGCTTGGCACAGGGAAACACAGATACGCAGTATTTT	CASSLAQGNTDTQYF
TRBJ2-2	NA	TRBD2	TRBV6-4	TGTGCCAGCAGTGAGACTAGCGGGAGCACCGGGGAGCTGTTTTTT	CASSETSGSTGELFF
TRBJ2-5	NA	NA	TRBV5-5	TGTGCCAGCAGCTATCGGGGGACCCAGTACTTC	CASSYRGTQYF
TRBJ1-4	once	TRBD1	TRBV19	TGTGCCAGTAGTGGGGACAGATCCCAGAGAAATGAAAAACTGTTTTTT	CASSGDRSQRNEKLFF
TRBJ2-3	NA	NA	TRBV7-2	TGTGCCAGCAGCCTGCAGGGGGGGTACACAGATACGCAGTATTTT	CASSLQGGYTDTQYF
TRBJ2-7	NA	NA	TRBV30	TGTGCCTGGAGTGTCGGTCAGGGGGGCTACGAGCAGTACTTC	CAWSVGQGGYEQYF
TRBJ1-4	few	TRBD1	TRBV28	TGTGCCAGCAGTTTTCCGGGGACAGTCGCTGAAAAACTGTTTTTT	CASSFPGTVAEKLFF
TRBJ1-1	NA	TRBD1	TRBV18	TGTGCCAGCTCACCCCCCAGGGGGGCCGCTGAAGCTTTCTTT	CASSPPRGAAEAFF
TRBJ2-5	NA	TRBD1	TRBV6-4	TGTGCCAGCAGCGAAAACAGGGGACCGGGGGAGACCCAGTACTTC	CASSENRGPGETQYF
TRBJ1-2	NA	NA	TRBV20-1	TGCAGTGCTAGAACCCAATATGGCTACACCTTC	CSARTQYGYTF
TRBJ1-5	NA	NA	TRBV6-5	TGTGCCAGCAGTTACTCGTATGGTCAGCCCCAGCATTTT	CASSYSYGQPQHF
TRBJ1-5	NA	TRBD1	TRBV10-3	TGTGCCATCAGTGCGACAGGGGAGGAGGGCAATCAGCCCCAGCATTTT	CAISATGEEGNQPQHF
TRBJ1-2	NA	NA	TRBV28	TGTGCCAGCAGTTTGGGCCCGACGGGGGACTATGGCTACACCTTC	CASSLGPTGDYGYTF
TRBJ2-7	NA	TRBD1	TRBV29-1	TGCAGCGTTGAAGACCCCGGGACAGGGGAATCCTACGAGCAGTACTTC	CSVEDPGTGESYEQYF
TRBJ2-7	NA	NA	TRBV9	TGTGCCAGCAGCGTAGGAGGGACCTCAACCTACGAGCAGTACTTC	CASSVGGTSTYEQYF
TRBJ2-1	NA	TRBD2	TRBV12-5	TGTGCTAGTGGTTTGGTACGGACTAGCGGACACAATGAGCAGTTCTTC	CASGLVRTSGHNEQFF
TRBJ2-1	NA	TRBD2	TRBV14	TGTGCCAGCAGCCAAGAAACCGGGACTAGCGGGAGAACGCGAATCACCCATGAGCAGTTCTTC	CASSQETGTSGRTRITHEQFF
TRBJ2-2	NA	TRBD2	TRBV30	TGTGCCTGTCACCGGGGGGGGGCGAACACCGGGGAGCTGTTTTTT	CACHRGGANTGELFF
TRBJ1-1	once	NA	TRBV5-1	TGCGCCAGCAGCGGAGGTCGAGGGAAGATTAATGAAGCTTTCTTT	CASSGGRGKINEAFF
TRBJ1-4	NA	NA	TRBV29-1	TGCAGCGCCGCGGGGTCGGCTAATGAAAAACTGTTTTTT	CSAAGSANEKLFF
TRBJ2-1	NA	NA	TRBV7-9	TGTGCCAGCAGCCGCTACGGCCTCGACACTTACAATGAGCAGTTCTTC	CASSRYGLDTYNEQFF
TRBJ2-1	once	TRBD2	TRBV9	TGTGCCAGCAGCGAGGGACTAGCGGAATACAATGAGCAGTTCTTC	CASSEGLAEYNEQFF
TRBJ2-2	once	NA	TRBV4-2	TGTGCCAGCAGCCAAGTAGGGTCGGGGGACTCCTCCGGGGAGCTGTTTTTT	CASSQVGSGDSSGELFF
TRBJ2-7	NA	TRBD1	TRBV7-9	TGTGCCAGCAGCCAGACCAGGGACAGTCTGGGAGAGCAGTACTTC	CASSQTRDSLGEQYF
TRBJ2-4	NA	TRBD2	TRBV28	TGTGCCAGCAACAGCGGGGGGGCGGGTGTCAGAAACATTCAGTACTTC	CASNSGGAGVRNIQYF
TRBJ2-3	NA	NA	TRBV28	TGTGCCAGCAGTTTATTCGGGGCAGATACGCAGTATTTT	CASSLFGADTQYF
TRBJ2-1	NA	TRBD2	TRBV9	TGTGCCAGCAGCGTAGTTAGCGGGGGGGGCGATGAGCAGTTCTTC	CASSVVSGGGDEQFF
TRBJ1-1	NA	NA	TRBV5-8	TGTGCCACCCTAGCGAACACTGAAGCTTTCTTT	CATLANTEAFF